This section outlines one T cell receptor beta chain sequence together with its context. Its antigen is still unknown. The source of the sample is a study of T cells in localized non-small cell lung cancer. Regarding the study as a whole: Maximal T cell clonality occurred in uninvolved adjacent lung, with tumor ranking below it.

Germline-derived CDR1 and CDR2 are LGHNA and YSLEER. V lost 5 bases and J lost 2, with 14 bases in between. The CDR3 runs to 15 residues. TCRdb's table, derived via immunoSEQ multiplex PCR, lists solely in-frame clones and lacks some. The sample lists approximately 30,000 clones, more than 70% seen once, with under 5% in the top ten. This TCR derives from a woman aged 35 to 70 with stage I lung adenocarcinoma. The V call is TRBV4-3, the J call TRBJ2-3, with D possibly matching TRBD1 (5 bases). The sample consisted of peripheral blood, taken before any cancer treatment. In nucleotides, the CDR3 is TGCGCCAGCAGCGACGGCTTAGGGGTCACAGATACGCAGTATTTT. This gives the protein CASSDGLGVTDTQYF.